This T cell receptor (beta chain) comes out of a study of OX40 agonist ivuxolimab in advanced cancers. Looking at the study overall: Partial responses were observed in three patients, of whom one had hepatocellular carcinoma and two had cutaneous melanoma.

TCRdb keeps only in-frame clones here, not all; method: immunoSEQ multiplex PCR. The table lists tens of thousands of clones, 90% to 95% of them singletons, with approximately 25% in the top ten. Per the germline V gene, CDR1 is PRHDT and CDR2 is FYEKMQ (reference sequence). V was clipped by 5 bases and J by 3 bases, with 10 bases between them. The length of the CDR3 is 13 residues. This receptor was identified in an adult with an advanced solid tumor such as melanoma, head and neck, liver or kidney cancer. The starting material was CD4+ or CD8+ T cells sorted from blood, obtained in a trial of the OX40 agonist ivuxolimab. V gene TRBV13 combines with J gene TRBJ1-2; no reliable D call. CDR3 protein: CASSNVMDYGYTF. The CDR3 coding sequence is TGTGCCAGCAGCAACGTCATGGACTATGGCTACACCTTC. Full variable domain (rest looked up from reference TRBV13 and TRBJ1-2): AAGVIQSPRHLIKEKRETATLKCYPIPRHDTVYWYQQGPGQDPQFLISFYEKMQSDKGSIPDRFSAQQFSDYHSELNMSSLELGDSALYFCASSNVMDYGYTFGSGTRLTVV.